The text below deals with one T cell receptor (beta chain). As yet, its antigen is unknown. These data are taken from a study of vaccination effects on CD4 cells after COVID-19. On the study more broadly: The second dose preceded post-vaccine samples by a median of 72 days. The study, taken as a whole, reports: Among infection- and vaccine-induced clones, marked clonal contraction occurred late after vaccination.

Trimming stripped 3 bases from V and 1 base from J, with 13 bases between. Germline CDR1 is LNHNV and CDR2 is YYDKDF (reference sequence). The CDR3 extends over 16 amino acids. The culture ran for 10 days before CD4+ T cells were isolated. Each participant was administered two doses of either the BNT162b2 or the mRNA-1273 vaccine. IL-2 medium took the place of half the medium on both days 3 and 7. Data came from immunoSEQ multiplex PCR; TCRdb stores just in-frame clones and leaves some out. Of about 47,000 clones in the sample, roughly 70% were seen once. The V call is TRBV15, the J call TRBJ1-5; D is undetermined. This clonotype was sampled from a human donor who received a COVID-19 vaccine. The source material was CD4+ T cells from PBMCs cultured without peptide, sampled after COVID-19 vaccination. The CDR3 loop reads CATSRIQDQSNQPQHF. Here the CDR3 DNA reads TGTGCCACCAGCAGGATCCAGGACCAAAGCAATCAGCCCCAGCATTTT. Based on the CDR3 plus reference TRBV15 and TRBJ1-5, the full variable domain is DAMVIQNPRYQVTQFGKPVTLSCSQTLNHNVMYWYQQKSSQAPKLLFHYYDKDFNNEADTPDNFQSRRPNTSFCFLDIRSPGLGDTAMYLCATSRIQDQSNQPQHFGDGTRLSIL.